A single sample gave rise to the 30 T cell receptor beta chains below, sequenced in a study of blood T cell repertoires in COVID-19. Data came from immunoSEQ multiplex PCR; TCRdb stores just in-frame clones and leaves some out. This table has 200,000 to 300,000 clones, about 91% appearing once. Sequenced input: peripheral blood. These receptors were obtained from a person in their late teens or twenties with COVID-19, enrolled during active disease.

As for this clone: One junction end disagrees with the germline gene, perhaps due to a read error. The rearrangement uses TRBV7-8 and TRBJ1-2; D possibly corresponds to TRBD1 (6 bases). In germline, CDR1 is SGHVS, CDR2 FQNEAQ. The CDR3 sequence is 13 residues long. The CDR3 DNA follows: TGTGCCAGCAGCTCCGACAGGTTCTATGACTACACCTTC. Translation: CASSSDRFYDYTF.

The V gene is TRBV5-1, the J gene TRBJ2-3, with 7 bases matching TRBD2. The trim removed 4 bases at V and 0 bases at J, leaving 2 bases unmatched. The CDR3 contains 14 residues. CDR1 and CDR2 from the germline V gene are SGHRS and YFSETQ. The CDR3 sequence is CASSPGGSTDTQYF. The CDR3 coding sequence is TGCGCCAGCAGCCCGGGGGGAAGCACAGATACGCAGTATTTT.

The V and J genes are TRBV28 and TRBJ2-7; D is unresolved. Germline V gene lookup returns CDR1 MDHEN and CDR2 SYDVKM. The CDR3 runs to 13 residues. V lost 6 bases to trimming and J lost 7 bases, with 16 bases between them. CDR3 loop: CASSTYAPPEQYF. Here the CDR3 DNA reads TGTGCCAGCAGCACATATGCCCCCCCGGAGCAGTACTTC.

In its sample, this clone was seen once. This chain joins TRBV5-8 and TRBJ1-5, with TRBD1 matching 7 bases. V gave up 3 bases and J gave up 3 bases; unmatched junction bases: 3. Germline CDR1 reads SGHTS; CDR2 reads YDEGEE. The CDR3 spans 14 residues. In DNA form, the CDR3 reads TGTGCCAGCAGCTCCGGGACAGTCAATCAGCCCCAGCATTTT. It specifies CASSSGTVNQPQHF. Combining the CDR3 with reference TRBV5-8 and TRBJ1-5 gives the whole variable domain EAGVTQSPTHLIKTRGQQATLRCSPISGHTSVYWYQQALGLGLQFLLWYDEGEERNRGNFPPRFSGRQFPNYSSELNVNALELEDSALYLCASSSGTVNQPQHFGDGTRLSIL.

The chain is built from TRBV23-1 and TRBJ2-7; no reliable D call. TRBV23-1 is designated an ORF whose function remains uncertain. The CDR3 is made up of 17 amino acids. With 0 bases removed from V and 0 bases from J, the gap between germline ends came to 15 bases. The CDR3 region has the DNA TGCGCCAGCAGTCAATCGATGGCGGCCTGTAGCTCCTACGAGCAGTACTTC. It yields the protein CASSQSMAACSSYEQYF.

V is TRBV9 and J is TRBJ2-1; D is uncertain. V gave up 4 bases and J gave up 6 bases, with 5 bases separating them. CDR3 length: 11 residues. CDR1 is SGDLS, CDR2 YYNGEE, per germline. The CDR3 sequence: CASSQANEQFF. As DNA, the CDR3 is TGTGCCAGCAGCCAGGCCAATGAGCAGTTCTTC.

The count of this clone is one. V is TRBV15 and J is TRBJ2-5; D gene ambiguous. The germline gives CDR1 LNHNV, CDR2 YYDKDF (reference sequence). The CDR3 contains 15 residues. V dropped 1 base and J dropped 2 bases, with 11 bases sitting between them. The CDR3 coding sequence is TGTGCCACCAGCAGAGTACGAGGTAAACAAGAGACCCAGTACTTC. The encoded protein is CATSRVRGKQETQYF.

This clone appeared a few times. The DNA of the CDR3 is TGTGCCAGCAGCTTGATACAGGGGGCTAGCAATGAGCAGTTCTTC. This sequence encodes CASSLIQGASNEQFF. The rearrangement uses TRBV5-4 and TRBJ2-1; 9 bases fit TRBD1. Germline CDR1 reads SGHNT; CDR2 reads YYREEE (reference sequence). The CDR3 has 15 residues. V lost 1 base and J lost 6; bases outside the gene matches: 5.

The rearrangement uses TRBV30 and TRBJ2-1, with a tentative D call TRBD2 (6 bases). V was shortened by 1 base and J by 3 bases, with 7 bases between the two germline ends. CDR3 length: 13 residues. From germline, CDR1 is GTSNPN and CDR2 SVGIG (reference sequence). The CDR3 sequence: CAWSAGGYNEQFF. CDR3 coding DNA: TGTGCCTGGAGTGCCGGGGGCTACAATGAGCAGTTCTTC.

V usage is TRBV5-1 and J usage is TRBJ2-1; TRBD2 agrees at 12 bases. Germline trimming cut 6 bases from V and 4 bases from J; bases unmatched to any gene: 2. This CDR3 region has 14 residues. Germline loops: CDR1 SGHRS, CDR2 YFSETQ. This chain's CDR3 is CASTTSGSYNEQFF. In DNA form, the CDR3 reads TGCGCCAGCACGACTAGCGGGAGTTACAATGAGCAGTTCTTC.

The chain uses TRBV11-2 and TRBJ2-7, with 8 nucleotides matching TRBD2. The CDR3 consists of 16 residues. Germline V gene data show CDR1 as SGHAT and CDR2 as FQNNGV. V dropped 5 bases and J dropped 6; count of bases not matched to a gene: 15. The CDR3 region has the DNA TGTGCCAGCAGCCTCCTGATAAATAGCGGGAATCGCGAGCAGTACTTC. It encodes CASSLLINSGNREQYF.

The chain recombines TRBV27 with TRBJ1-2, with D possibly being TRBD1 (6 bases). Germline CDR1 is MNHEY and CDR2 is SMNVEV (reference sequence). This CDR3 is built from 17 residues. The ends were cut back, 4 bases at V and 8 bases at J, with 26 bases in the middle. As DNA, the CDR3 is TGTGCCAGCAGTTCTTTGTGGACAGTCTCCACAAAACGGGGCTACACCTTC. Protein product: CASSSLWTVSTKRGYTF.

V usage is TRBV6-5 and J usage is TRBJ2-7; 8 bases agree with TRBD1. This CDR3 has 13 residues. Germline CDR1 MNHEY, CDR2 SVGAGI. V gave up 6 bases and J gave up 5 bases; unmatched junction bases: 6. CDR3: CASRSGGGNEQYF. In nucleotides, the CDR3 is TGTGCCAGCAGATCAGGGGGCGGTAACGAGCAGTACTTC.

The chain links TRBV27 to TRBJ2-2; TRBD2 aligns across 8 bases. There are 16 residues in the CDR3. Germline CDR1 MNHEY, CDR2 SMNVEV (reference sequence). Trimming cost V 5 bases and J 7 bases; bases outside gene matches: 12. The CDR3 coding sequence is TGTGCCAGCAGTGCTAGCGGGTCCCTCCTTGGCGGGGAGCTGTTTTTT. Its translation: CASSASGSLLGGELFF.

This chain joins TRBV9 and TRBJ2-6; D perhaps matches TRBD1 (6 bases). Between the trimmed V and J ends, which lost 4 bases and 2 bases, there was a span of 10 bases. Germline V gene sequence: CDR1 SGDLS, CDR2 YYNGEE. CDR3 length: 15 amino acids. CDR3 DNA sequence: TGTGCCAGCAGCCAACAGGGCGCTGGGGCCAACGTCCTGACTTTC. Its translation: CASSQQGAGANVLTF.

The rearrangement uses TRBV7-3 and TRBJ2-2; tentatively, D is TRBD2 (6 bases). V gave up 2 bases and J gave up 6 bases, with 16 bases separating them. In germline, CDR1 is SGHTA, CDR2 FQGTGA. The CDR3 runs 16 residues. The CDR3 DNA sequence: TGTGCCAGCAGCTTAGTGGGCGGGAAGGTACCCGGGGAGCTGTTTTTT. Its protein is CASSLVGGKVPGELFF.

This clone has a single count. The chain is built from TRBV19 and TRBJ1-2, with D possibly TRBD1 on 5 matching bases. V gave up 1 base and J gave up 3 bases, with 12 bases separating them. The CDR3 loop spans 15 amino acids. The germline V gene encodes CDR1 LNHDA and CDR2 SQIVND (reference sequence). The CDR3 coding sequence is TGTGCCAGTAGTATAGTCGACAGCGATTACTATGGCTACACCTTC. Translated: CASSIVDSDYYGYTF. Together with reference TRBV19 and TRBJ1-2, the CDR3 gives the full variable domain: DGGITQSPKYLFRKEGQNVTLSCEQNLNHDAMYWYRQDPGQGLRLIYYSQIVNDFQKGDIAEGYSVSREKKESFPLTVTSAQKNPTAFYLCASSIVDSDYYGYTFGSGTRLTVV.

V is TRBV24-1 and J is TRBJ1-4, with D possibly TRBD1 on 6 matching bases. The germline gives CDR1 KGHDR, CDR2 SFDVKD. Trimming removed 3 bases from V and 8 bases from J, with 15 bases in between. The CDR3 has 15 residues. The CDR3 region has the DNA TGTGCCACCAGTGATACCGGGACACCCGTAGAAAAACTGTTTTTT. This translates into CATSDTGTPVEKLFF.

This clone is a singleton in its sample. The rearrangement uses TRBV7-8 and TRBJ2-5, with unresolved D. The CDR3 loop spans 13 amino acids. The germline V gene has CDR1 SGHVS and CDR2 FQNEAQ. V was shortened by 1 base and J by 4 bases, with 7 bases between the two germline ends. The CDR3 DNA is TGTGCCAGCAGCTTAGGCGGCTCAGAGACCCAGTACTTC. This gives the protein CASSLGGSETQYF.

The chain links TRBV6-1 to TRBJ2-5, with TRBD1 matching 7 bases. V lost 2 bases and J lost 1; bases outside the gene matches: 7. This CDR3 comprises 16 residues. Germline-derived CDR1 and CDR2 are MNHNS and SASEGT. The CDR3 bases are TGTGCCAGCAGTGAAACAGGGGTGAGGGTCCAAGAGACCCAGTACTTC. Protein product: CASSETGVRVQETQYF.

The J gene is TRBJ1-5, the V gene TRBV28; D possibly corresponds to TRBD1 (6 bases). This CDR3 has 14 residues. Trimming stripped 5 bases from V and 6 bases from J, with 14 bases between. The germline gives CDR1 MDHEN, CDR2 SYDVKM. This CDR3 is CASSIVQGPQPQHF. DNA of the CDR3: TGTGCCAGCAGTATCGTGCAGGGGCCTCAGCCCCAGCATTTT.

About this clone: Other DNA sequences of this sample code for an identical CDR3. The chain couples TRBV15 to TRBJ1-5; D uncertain. Deletions cut 0 bases from V and 0 bases from J, with 9 bases between. The CDR3 sequence is 16 residues long. The germline V gene encodes CDR1 LNHNV and CDR2 YYDKDF (reference sequence). Written as DNA, the CDR3 is TGTGCCACCAGCAGAGATAGAGGATATAGCAATCAGCCCCAGCATTTT. Translation: CATSRDRGYSNQPQHF.

The rearrangement uses TRBV7-3 and TRBJ2-3; D is possibly TRBD2 (5 bases). The V gene lost 5 bases and the J gene lost 4 bases, with 10 bases spanning the gap. Germline values: CDR1 SGHTA, CDR2 FQGTGA. The CDR3 consists of 13 residues. Here the CDR3 DNA reads TGTGCCAGCAGCGCCCTCGGGGCAGATACGCAGTATTTT. Its protein product is CASSALGADTQYF.

The chain links TRBV7-9 to TRBJ2-2; 9 positions agree with TRBD2. The CDR3 sequence is 18 residues long. CDR1 and CDR2 from the germline V gene are SEHNR and FQNEAQ (reference sequence). The trim removed 4 bases at V and 2 bases at J, leaving 11 bases unmatched. DNA of the CDR3: TGTGCCAGCAGCTCCCGAACTGGGACTAGCAGTAACACCGGGGAGCTGTTTTTT. Residues: CASSSRTGTSSNTGELFF.

The V and J genes are TRBV6-6 and TRBJ2-5; D is ambiguous. CDR1 and CDR2 (germline): MNHNY, SVGAGI (reference sequence). Trimming took 8 bases from V and 5 from J, leaving 12 bases between them. This CDR3 is built from 12 residues. CDR3 residues: CASGPQLETQYF. The CDR3 region has the DNA TGTGCCAGCGGGCCTCAATTGGAGACCCAGTACTTC.

The rearrangement uses TRBV19 and TRBJ2-3; perhaps TRBD2 as D (5 bases). There are 22 residues in the CDR3. Trimming took off 1 base at V and 3 bases at J, with 32 bases between the two ends. CDR1 and CDR2 from the germline V gene are LNHDA and SQIVND (reference sequence). The CDR3 sequence: CASSIAPRTGKPKEAGTDTQYF. CDR3 in DNA: TGTGCCAGTAGTATAGCCCCACGAACCGGGAAACCCAAGGAGGCAGGAACAGATACGCAGTATTTT.

The chain carries TRBV27 and TRBJ2-1; TRBD2 aligns across 14 bases. V lost 6 bases and J lost 8; bases outside the gene matches: 3. Germline V gene sequence: CDR1 MNHEY, CDR2 SMNVEV (reference sequence). This CDR3 comprises 14 residues. Here the CDR3 DNA reads TGTGCCAGCAGAACGGGACTAGCGGGGGATGAGCAGTTCTTC. Protein: CASRTGLAGDEQFF.

The rearrangement joins TRBV25-1 to TRBJ1-5, with D perhaps TRBD1 (5 bases). The V gene lost 4 bases and the J gene lost 3 bases, with 13 bases spanning the gap. Germline-derived CDR1 and CDR2 are MGHDK and SYGVNS. The CDR3 consists of 15 residues. The CDR3 nucleotides read TGTGCCAGCAGTGCAGCAGGGAACCTCAATCAGCCCCAGCATTTT. As protein: CASSAAGNLNQPQHF.

The V and J genes are TRBV28 and TRBJ1-6; possible D gene TRBD1, 5 bases. Trimming shortened V by 6 bases and J by 8 bases, and 11 bases separated the two germline ends. Germline V gives CDR1 MDHEN, CDR2 SYDVKM. This CDR3 is 13 amino acids long. The CDR3, as DNA: TGTGCCAGCAGGAGACAGCCATATTCACCCCTCCACTTT. This encodes CASRRQPYSPLHF. Full variable domain (rest looked up from reference TRBV28 and TRBJ1-6): DVKVTQSSRYLVKRTGEKVFLECVQDMDHENMFWYRQDPGLGLRLIYFSYDVKMKEKGDIPEGYSVSREKKERFSLILESASTNQTSMYLCASRRQPYSPLHFGNGTRLTVT.

This chain links TRBV2 with TRBJ2-7; TRBD2 matches 10 bases. Germline CDR1 SNHLY, CDR2 FYNNEI. The CDR3 has 14 amino acids. V was clipped by 2 bases and J by 3 bases; unmatched bases: 1. The CDR3 region has the DNA TGTGCCAGCAGTGAATTAGCGGGGGGCTACGAGCAGTACTTC. Residues: CASSELAGGYEQYF.